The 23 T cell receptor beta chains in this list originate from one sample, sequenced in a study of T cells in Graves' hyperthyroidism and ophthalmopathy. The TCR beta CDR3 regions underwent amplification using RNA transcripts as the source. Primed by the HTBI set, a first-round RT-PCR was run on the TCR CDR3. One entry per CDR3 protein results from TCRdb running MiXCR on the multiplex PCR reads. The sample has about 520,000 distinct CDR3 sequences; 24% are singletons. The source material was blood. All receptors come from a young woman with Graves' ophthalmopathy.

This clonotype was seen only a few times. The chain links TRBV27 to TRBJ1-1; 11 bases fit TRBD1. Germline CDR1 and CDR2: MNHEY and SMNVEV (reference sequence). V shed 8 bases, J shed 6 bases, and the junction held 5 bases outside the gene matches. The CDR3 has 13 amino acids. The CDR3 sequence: CASGGQGVAEAFF. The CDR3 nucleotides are TGTGCCAGCGGGGGACAGGGGGTCGCTGAAGCTTTCTTT.

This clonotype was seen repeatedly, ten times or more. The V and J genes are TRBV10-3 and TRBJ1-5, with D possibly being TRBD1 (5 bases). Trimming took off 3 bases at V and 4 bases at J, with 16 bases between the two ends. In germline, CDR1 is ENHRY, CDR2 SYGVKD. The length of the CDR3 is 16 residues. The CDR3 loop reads CAISDGAGSGNQPQHF. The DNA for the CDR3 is TGTGCCATCAGTGACGGGGCAGGGTCAGGGAATCAGCCCCAGCATTTT.

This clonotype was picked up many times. CDR3 nucleotides: TGTGCCAGCAGTGCCGGGACTGGAAACACTGAAGCTTTCTTT. Encoded protein: CASSAGTGNTEAFF. This sequence joins TRBV12-3 or TRBV12-4 and TRBJ1-1, with a tentative D call TRBD1 (5 bases). Deletions cut 5 bases from V and 2 bases from J, with 12 bases between. CDR3 length equals 14 residues.

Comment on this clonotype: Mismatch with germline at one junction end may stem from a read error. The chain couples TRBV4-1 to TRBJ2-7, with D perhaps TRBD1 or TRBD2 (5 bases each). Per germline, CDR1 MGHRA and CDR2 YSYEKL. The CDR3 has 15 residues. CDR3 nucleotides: TGCGCCAGCAGTCAAGAAACCGGGACGGCTTACGAGCAGTACTTC. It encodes CASSQETGTAYEQYF.

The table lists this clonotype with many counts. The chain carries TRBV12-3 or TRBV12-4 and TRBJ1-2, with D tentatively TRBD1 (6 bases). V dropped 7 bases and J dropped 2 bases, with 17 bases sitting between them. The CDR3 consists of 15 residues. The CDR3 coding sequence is TGTGCCAGCACCCTGACAGGCGGGGGAAACTATGGCTACACCTTC. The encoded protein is CASTLTGGGNYGYTF.

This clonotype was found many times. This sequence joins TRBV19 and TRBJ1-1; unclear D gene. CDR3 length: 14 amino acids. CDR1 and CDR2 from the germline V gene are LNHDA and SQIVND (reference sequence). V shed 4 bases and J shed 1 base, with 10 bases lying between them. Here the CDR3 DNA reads TGTGCCAGTAGTAACGCCCGGGGGAACACTGAAGCTTTCTTT. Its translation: CASSNARGNTEAFF.

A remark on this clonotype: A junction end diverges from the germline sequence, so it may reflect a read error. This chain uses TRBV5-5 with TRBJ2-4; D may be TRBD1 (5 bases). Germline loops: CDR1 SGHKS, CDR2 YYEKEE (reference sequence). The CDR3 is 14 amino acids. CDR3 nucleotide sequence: TGTGCCAGCAGTCTACAGGAAGGTGGAAACATTAAGTACTTC. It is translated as CASSLQEGGNIKYF.

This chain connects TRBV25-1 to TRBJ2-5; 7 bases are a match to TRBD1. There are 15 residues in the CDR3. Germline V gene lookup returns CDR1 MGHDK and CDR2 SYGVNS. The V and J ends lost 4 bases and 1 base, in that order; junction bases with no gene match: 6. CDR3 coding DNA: TGTGCCAGCAGTGGCGAAAGGACAGGCCAAGAGACCCAGTACTTC. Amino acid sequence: CASSGERTGQETQYF.

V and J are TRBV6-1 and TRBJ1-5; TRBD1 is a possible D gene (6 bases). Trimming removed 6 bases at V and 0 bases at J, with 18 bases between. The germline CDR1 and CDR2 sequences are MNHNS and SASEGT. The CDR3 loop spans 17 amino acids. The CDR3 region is CASSSTDRLLSNQPQHF. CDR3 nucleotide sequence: TGTGCCAGCAGCTCCACCGACAGGCTCCTTAGCAATCAGCCCCAGCATTTT.

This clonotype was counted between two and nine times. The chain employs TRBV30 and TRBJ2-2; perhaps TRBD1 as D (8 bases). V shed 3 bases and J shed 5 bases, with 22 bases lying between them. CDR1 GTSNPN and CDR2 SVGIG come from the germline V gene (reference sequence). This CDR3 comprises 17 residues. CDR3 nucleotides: TGTGCCTGGAGGTCATTATTCGACAGGGGAGGGACCGGGGAGCTGTTTTTT. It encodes CAWRSLFDRGGTGELFF.

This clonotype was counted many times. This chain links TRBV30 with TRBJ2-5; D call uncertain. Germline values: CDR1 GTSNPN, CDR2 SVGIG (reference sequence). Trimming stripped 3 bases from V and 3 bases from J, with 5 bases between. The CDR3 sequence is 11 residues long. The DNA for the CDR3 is TGTGCCTGGAGCCCGGAAGAGACCCAGTACTTC. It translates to CAWSPEETQYF.

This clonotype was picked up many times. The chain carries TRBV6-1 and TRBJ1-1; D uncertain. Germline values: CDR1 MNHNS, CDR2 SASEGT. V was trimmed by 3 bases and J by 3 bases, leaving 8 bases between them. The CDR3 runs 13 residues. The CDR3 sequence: CASSEPLDTEAFF. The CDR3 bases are TGTGCCAGCAGTGAGCCACTCGACACTGAAGCTTTCTTT.

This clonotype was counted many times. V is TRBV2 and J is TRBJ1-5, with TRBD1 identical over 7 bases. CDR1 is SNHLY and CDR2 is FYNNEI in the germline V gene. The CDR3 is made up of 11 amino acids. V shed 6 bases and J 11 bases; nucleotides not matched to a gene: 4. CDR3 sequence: CASREQGTQHF. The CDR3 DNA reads TGTGCCAGCAGAGAACAGGGGACCCAGCATTTT.

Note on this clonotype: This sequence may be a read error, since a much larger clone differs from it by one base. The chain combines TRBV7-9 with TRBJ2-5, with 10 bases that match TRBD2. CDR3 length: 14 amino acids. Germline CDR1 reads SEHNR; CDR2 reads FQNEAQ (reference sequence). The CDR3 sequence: CASRKLAGEETKYF. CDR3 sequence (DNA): TGTGCCAGCAGGAAGCTAGCGGGGGAAGAGACCAAGTACTTC.

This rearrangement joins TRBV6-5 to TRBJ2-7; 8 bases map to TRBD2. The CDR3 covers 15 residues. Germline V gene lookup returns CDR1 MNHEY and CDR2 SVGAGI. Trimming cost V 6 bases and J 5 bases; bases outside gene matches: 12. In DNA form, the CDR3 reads TGTGCCAGCAGACTCGATTATAGCGGGAACGACGAGCAGTACTTC. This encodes CASRLDYSGNDEQYF.

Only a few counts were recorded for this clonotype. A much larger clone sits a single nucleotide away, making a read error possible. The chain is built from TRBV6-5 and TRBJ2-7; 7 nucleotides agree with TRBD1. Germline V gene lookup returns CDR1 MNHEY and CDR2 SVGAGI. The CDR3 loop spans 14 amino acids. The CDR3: CAISLQTGLYEQYF. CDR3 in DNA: TGTGCCATCAGTTTACAGACAGGGCTCTACGAGCAGTACTTC.

CDR3 residues: CASKARLAGGQETQYF. The CDR3 DNA is TGTGCCAGCAAAGCTAGACTAGCGGGGGGTCAAGAGACCCAGTACTTC. V is TRBV2 and J is TRBJ2-5, with 13 bases that match TRBD2. J lost 2 bases, V lost 7 bases, and 7 bases had no gene match. Germline CDR1 SNHLY, CDR2 FYNNEI. The CDR3 consists of 16 residues.

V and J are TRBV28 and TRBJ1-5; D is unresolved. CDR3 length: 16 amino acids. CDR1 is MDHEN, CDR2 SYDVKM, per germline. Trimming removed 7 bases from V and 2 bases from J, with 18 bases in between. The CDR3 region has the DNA TGTGCCAGCACCCCCGCGGGCGGGAAGGGCAATCAGCCCCAGCATTTT. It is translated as CASTPAGGKGNQPQHF.

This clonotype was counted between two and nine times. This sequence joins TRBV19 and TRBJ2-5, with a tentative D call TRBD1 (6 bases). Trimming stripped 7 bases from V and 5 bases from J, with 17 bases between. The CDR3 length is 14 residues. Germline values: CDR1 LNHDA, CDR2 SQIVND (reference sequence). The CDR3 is CASTTSGTSETQYF. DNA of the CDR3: TGTGCCAGTACGACCTCGGGGACATCGGAGACCCAGTACTTC.

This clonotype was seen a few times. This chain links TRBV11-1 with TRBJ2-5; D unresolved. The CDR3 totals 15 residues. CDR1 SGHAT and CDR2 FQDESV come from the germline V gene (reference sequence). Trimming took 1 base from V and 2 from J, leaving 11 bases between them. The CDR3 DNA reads TGTGCCAGCAGCTTAGAAGCAATAGCACAAGAGACCCAGTACTTC. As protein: CASSLEAIAQETQYF.

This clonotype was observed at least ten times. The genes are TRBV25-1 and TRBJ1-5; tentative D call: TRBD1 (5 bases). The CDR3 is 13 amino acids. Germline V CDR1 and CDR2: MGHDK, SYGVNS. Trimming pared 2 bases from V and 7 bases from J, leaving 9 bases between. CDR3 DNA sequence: TGTGCCAGCAGTGAAGGGGGGAGGCAGCCCCAGCATTTT. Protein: CASSEGGRQPQHF.

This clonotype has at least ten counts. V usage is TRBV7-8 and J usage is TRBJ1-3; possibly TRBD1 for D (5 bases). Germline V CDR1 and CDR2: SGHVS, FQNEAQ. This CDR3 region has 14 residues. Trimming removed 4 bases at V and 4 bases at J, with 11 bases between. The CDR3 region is CASSSRVSGNTIYF. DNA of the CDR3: TGTGCCAGCAGCTCCAGGGTGTCAGGAAACACCATATATTTT.

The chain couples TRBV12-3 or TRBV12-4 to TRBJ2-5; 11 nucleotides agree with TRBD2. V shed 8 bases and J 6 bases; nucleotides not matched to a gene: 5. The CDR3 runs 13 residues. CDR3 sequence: CASASGGSKTQYF. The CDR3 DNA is TGTGCCAGCGCTAGCGGGGGGTCCAAGACCCAGTACTTC.